The T cell receptor (beta chain) under discussion was sequenced for a study of OX40 agonist ivuxolimab in advanced cancers. The overall study: Patients were treated with ivuxolimab, an agonistic anti-OX40 (CD134) antibody. Dose-escalation patients had hepatocellular carcinoma, melanoma, renal cell or head and neck cancer. The study, taken as a whole, reports: The antigens recognized by the expanded peripheral T cells, that is their antigen specificity, were not determined.

Profiled with immunoSEQ multiplex PCR; TCRdb holds only in-frame clones, not every one. In the table there are roughly 56,000 clones, around 83% of which are singletons. As for this clone: What it binds is unknown.

Per the germline V gene, CDR1 is MGHRA and CDR2 is YSYEKL. This CDR3 has 17 amino acids. Trimming removed 0 bases at V and 3 bases at J, with 18 bases between. The material was CD4+ or CD8+ T cells sorted from blood, obtained in a trial of the OX40 agonist ivuxolimab. The receptor was isolated from an adult with an advanced solid tumor such as melanoma, head and neck, liver or kidney cancer. The gene calls are TRBV4-1 and TRBJ2-7; weak D call: TRBD2 (7 bases). The CDR3 sequence is CASSQDLRGPSGYEQYF. The CDR3 nucleotides read TGCGCCAGCAGCCAAGATCTGCGGGGGCCGTCGGGCTACGAGCAGTACTTC.